This T cell receptor (beta chain) was profiled in a study of T cells in tumors after PD-1 blockade. For the study at large: Each patient got pembrolizumab 200 mg every 3 weeks or cemiplimab 350 mg every 2 weeks.

Germline-derived CDR1 and CDR2 are MNHEY and SVGAGI. V was cut by 4 bases and J by 3 bases, with 15 bases left in between. This CDR3 is built from 15 residues. Sequencing used immunoSEQ multiplex PCR; TCRdb keeps in-frame clones, though not all of them. The sample records around 21,000 clones, more than 65% being singletons. This specimen was PBMCs, taken after anti-PD-1 therapy. The receptor was isolated from a human donor with advanced basal cell or squamous cell carcinoma (not recorded which). V is TRBV6-5 and J is TRBJ2-5; tentative D call: TRBD2 (6 bases). CDR3 residues: CASSFWREGEETQYF. DNA for the CDR3: TGTGCCAGCAGTTTCTGGAGGGAAGGGGAAGAGACCCAGTACTTC.